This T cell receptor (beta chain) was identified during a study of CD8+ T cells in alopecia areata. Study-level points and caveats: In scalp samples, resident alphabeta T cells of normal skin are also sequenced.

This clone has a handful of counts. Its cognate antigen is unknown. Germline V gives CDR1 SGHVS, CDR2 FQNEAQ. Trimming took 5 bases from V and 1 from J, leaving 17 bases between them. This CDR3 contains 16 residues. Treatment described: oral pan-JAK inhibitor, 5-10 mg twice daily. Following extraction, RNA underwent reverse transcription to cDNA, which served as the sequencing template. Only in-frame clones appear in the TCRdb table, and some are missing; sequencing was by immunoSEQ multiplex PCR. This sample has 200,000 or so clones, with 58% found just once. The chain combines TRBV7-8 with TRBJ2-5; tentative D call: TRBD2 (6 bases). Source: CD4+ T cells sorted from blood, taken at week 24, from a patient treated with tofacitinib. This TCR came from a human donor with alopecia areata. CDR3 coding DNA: TGTGCCAGCAGCCCCACCCGAGCGGGTTCCCAAGAGACCCAGTACTTC. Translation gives CASSPTRAGSQETQYF. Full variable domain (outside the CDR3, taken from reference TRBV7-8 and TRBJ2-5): GAGVSQSPRYKVAKRGQDVALRCDPISGHVSLFWYQQALGQGPEFLTYFQNEAQLDKSGLPSDRFFAERPEGSVSTLKIQRTQQEDSAVYLCASSPTRAGSQETQYFGPGTRLLVL.